This TCR beta chain was sequenced in a study of blood T cell repertoires in COVID-19. Study overall: Samples of COVID-19 (acute and convalescent) were obtained from the United States, Italy and Spain. T cells, B-cell-depleted T cells, or PBMCs provided the cDNA or gDNA that served as material.

This CDR3 has 11 residues. The V end lost 9 bases, the J end lost 4 bases, and 8 bases lay between the germline ends. Germline CDR1 is KGHDR and CDR2 is SFDVKD. Study processing details: It was from reference gene primer amplification that nucleated cell counts were estimated. The repertoire was sequenced with immunoSEQ multiplex PCR; TCRdb's copy has only in-frame clones and lacks some. The DNA was the basis for D and trimming; V, J and clone size are from that table. This repertoire shows 100,000 to 150,000 clones, 70% to 90% found once; its top ten account for roughly 1.2%. The material sequenced was peripheral blood. The clonotype was recovered from a woman older than 75 with acute or convalescent COVID-19. V gene TRBV24-1 combines with J gene TRBJ1-1; the D gene is possibly TRBD1 (5 bases). The CDR3 region has the DNA TGTGCCACCGGGCAGGGCACTGAAGCTTTCTTT. Translating gives CATGQGTEAFF.